The rows below give T cell receptor beta chains drawn from one sample of a study of blood T cell repertoires in COVID-19. Sequenced by immunoSEQ multiplex PCR; TCRdb stores in-frame clones only, minus some. The sample holds 150,000 to 200,000 clones, about 85% seen once. Material for sequencing was PBMCs or T cells enriched from blood (not recorded which). These receptors originate from a middle-aged woman in a cohort exposed to, infected with or recovered from COVID-19 (not recorded which). CDR3s include the opening cysteine and the closing phenylalanine or tryptophan. D genes are given only for firm matches. Clone size is given for some rows only: seen once, a few or many times, or a class if the clone is expanded.

.,TRBJ2-1,TRBV6-2/TRBV6-3,.,CASSYGQNNEQFF,TGTGCCAGCAGTTACGGGCAAAACAATGAGCAGTTCTTC
.,TRBJ1-1,TRBV11-2,.,CASSLVGRRDTEAFF,TGTGCCAGCAGCTTAGTGGGCAGGCGGGACACTGAAGCTTTCTTT
.,TRBJ2-1,TRBV4-1,TRBD2,CASSRVGGDYNEQFF,TGCGCCAGCAGCCGCGTCGGGGGGGACTACAATGAGCAGTTCTTC
.,TRBJ1-2,TRBV9,.,CASSVEGRGNYGYTF,TGTGCCAGCAGCGTAGAGGGCAGGGGAAACTATGGCTACACCTTC
few,TRBJ2-7,TRBV5-1,TRBD1,CASSPAAALGQGYEQYF,TGCGCCAGCAGCCCCGCAGCAGCACTGGGACAGGGATACGAGCAGTACTTC
once,TRBJ2-6,TRBV21-1,.,CASSNANFRNRGANVLTF,TGTGCCAGCAGCAACGCTAATTTCAGGAATCGTGGGGCCAACGTCCTGACTTTC
.,TRBJ2-6,TRBV29-1,.,CSVALSGANVLTF,TGCAGCGTTGCACTTTCTGGGGCCAACGTCCTGACTTTC
.,TRBJ2-7,TRBV20-1,TRBD2,CSASGTSEMSLWGQYF,TGCAGTGCTAGTGGGACTAGCGAGATGAGTCTCTGGGGGCAGTACTTC
once,TRBJ2-7,TRBV12-3/TRBV12-4,TRBD1,CASSQGANYEQYF,TGTGCCAGCAGCCAGGGGGCGAACTACGAGCAGTACTTC
.,TRBJ1-5,TRBV24-1,TRBD1,CATSDRQGPSNQPQHF,TGTGCCACCAGTGATCGACAGGGTCCCAGCAATCAGCCCCAGCATTTT
.,TRBJ1-2,TRBV5-4,.,CASSLAPVYTF,TGTGCCAGCAGCTTGGCCCCGGTCTACACCTTC
.,TRBJ2-1,TRBV24-1,TRBD1,CATRGPGQHNEQFF,TGTGCCACACGGGGACCGGGACAGCACAATGAGCAGTTCTTC
.,TRBJ2-3,TRBV4-1,TRBD1,CASSQSYRTGSTDTQYF,TGCGCCAGCAGCCAATCGTATCGGACAGGGAGTACAGATACGCAGTATTTT
.,TRBJ2-1,TRBV11-2,TRBD1,CASSQTPGQGYNEQFF,TGTGCCAGCAGCCAAACCCCGGGACAGGGCTACAATGAGCAGTTCTTC
.,TRBJ2-5,TRBV6-1,TRBD2,CASSEWGEGRIQETQYF,TGTGCCAGCAGTGAGTGGGGGGAGGGGAGGATCCAAGAGACCCAGTACTTC